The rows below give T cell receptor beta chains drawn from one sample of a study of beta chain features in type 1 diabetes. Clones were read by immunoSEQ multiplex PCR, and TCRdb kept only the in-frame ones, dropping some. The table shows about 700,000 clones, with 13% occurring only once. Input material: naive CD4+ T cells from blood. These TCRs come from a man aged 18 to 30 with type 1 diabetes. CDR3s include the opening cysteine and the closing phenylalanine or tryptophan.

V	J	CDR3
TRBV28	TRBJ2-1	CASIQGAYNEQFF
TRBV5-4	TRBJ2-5	CASSSGLAGEETQYF
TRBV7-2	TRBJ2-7	CASSVSGTGHYEQYF
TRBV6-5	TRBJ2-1	CASSWRLAGNEQFF
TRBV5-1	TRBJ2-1	CASSLASSGGANEQFF
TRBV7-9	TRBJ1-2	CASSPPGVGYGYTF
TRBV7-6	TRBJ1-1	CASRNRGNTEAFF
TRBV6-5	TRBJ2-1	CASTAGYEQFF
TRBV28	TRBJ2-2	CASSLQGTGELFF
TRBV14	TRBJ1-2	CASSQTPGQYYGYTF
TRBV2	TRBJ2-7	CASSAGQASYEQYF
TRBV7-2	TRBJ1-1	CASSSQTGLLPNTEAFF
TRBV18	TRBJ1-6	CASSPETGGNSPLHF
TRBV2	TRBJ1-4	CASSEAGQNEKLFF
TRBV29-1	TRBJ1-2	CSVPFGTGFGANYGYTF
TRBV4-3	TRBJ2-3	CASSQDQSGLAGGRDTQYF
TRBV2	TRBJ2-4	CASTPRVSKNIQYF